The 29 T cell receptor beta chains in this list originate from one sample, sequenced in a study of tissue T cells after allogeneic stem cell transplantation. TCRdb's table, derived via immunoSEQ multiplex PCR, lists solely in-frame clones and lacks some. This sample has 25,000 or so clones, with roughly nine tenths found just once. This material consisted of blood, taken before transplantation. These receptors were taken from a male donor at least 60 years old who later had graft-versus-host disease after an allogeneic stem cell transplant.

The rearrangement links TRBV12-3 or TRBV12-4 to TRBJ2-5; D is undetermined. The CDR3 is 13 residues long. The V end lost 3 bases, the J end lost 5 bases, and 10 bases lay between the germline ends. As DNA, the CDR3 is TGTGCCAGCAGTTTCGGCATGGCGGAGACCCAGTACTTC. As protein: CASSFGMAETQYF.

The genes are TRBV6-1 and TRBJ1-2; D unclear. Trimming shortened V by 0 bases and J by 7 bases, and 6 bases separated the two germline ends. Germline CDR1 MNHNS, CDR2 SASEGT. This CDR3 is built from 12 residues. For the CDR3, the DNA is TGTGCCAGCAGTGAAGCCCTTCTTGGCTACACCTTC. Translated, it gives CASSEALLGYTF.

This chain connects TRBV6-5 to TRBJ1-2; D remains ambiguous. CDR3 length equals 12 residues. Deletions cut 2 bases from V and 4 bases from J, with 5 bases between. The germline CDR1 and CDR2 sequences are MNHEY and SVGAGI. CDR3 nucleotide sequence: TGTGCCAGCAGTTACCATCTCTATGGCTACACCTTC. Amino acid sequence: CASSYHLYGYTF.

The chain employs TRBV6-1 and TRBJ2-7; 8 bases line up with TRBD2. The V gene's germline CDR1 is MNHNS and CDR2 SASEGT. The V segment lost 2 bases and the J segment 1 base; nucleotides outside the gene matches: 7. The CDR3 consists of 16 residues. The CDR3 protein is CASSEQSGGLSYEQYF. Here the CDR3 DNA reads TGTGCCAGCAGTGAACAGTCGGGGGGGCTGTCCTACGAGCAGTACTTC.

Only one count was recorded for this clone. The CDR3 reads CASSSSGERVLGYTF. The CDR3 DNA reads TGTGCCAGCAGCTCAAGCGGCGAGAGGGTTTTAGGCTACACCTTC. The V and J genes are TRBV7-9 and TRBJ1-2, with unresolved D. The germline V and J ends were trimmed by 4 bases and 8 bases, with 20 bases remaining between them. The CDR3 totals 15 residues. Germline assignment: CDR1 SEHNR and CDR2 FQNEAQ (reference sequence).

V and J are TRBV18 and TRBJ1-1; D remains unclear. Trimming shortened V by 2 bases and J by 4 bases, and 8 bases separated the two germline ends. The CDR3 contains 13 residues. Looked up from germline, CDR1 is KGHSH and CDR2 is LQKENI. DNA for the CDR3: TGTGCCAGCTCACCAGGGGTGGGCACTGAAGCTTTCTTT. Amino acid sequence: CASSPGVGTEAFF.

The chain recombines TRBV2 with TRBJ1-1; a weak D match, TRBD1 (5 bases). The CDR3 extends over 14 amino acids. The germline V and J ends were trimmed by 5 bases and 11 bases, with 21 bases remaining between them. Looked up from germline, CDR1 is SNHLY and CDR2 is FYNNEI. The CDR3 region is CASSQGRDGFEAFF. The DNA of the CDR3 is TGTGCCAGCAGTCAGGGCAGGGATGGATTTGAGGCTTTCTTT.

Here the CDR3 reads CASSLRGLAGIYEQYF. The DNA for the CDR3 is TGTGCCAGCAGTTTACGGGGACTAGCGGGGATTTACGAGCAGTACTTC. The chain combines TRBV27 with TRBJ2-7; TRBD2 matches at 13 bases. CDR1 and CDR2 (germline): MNHEY, SMNVEV (reference sequence). V was pared by 2 bases and J by 4 bases, with 5 bases of the junction left unmatched. The CDR3 has 16 residues.

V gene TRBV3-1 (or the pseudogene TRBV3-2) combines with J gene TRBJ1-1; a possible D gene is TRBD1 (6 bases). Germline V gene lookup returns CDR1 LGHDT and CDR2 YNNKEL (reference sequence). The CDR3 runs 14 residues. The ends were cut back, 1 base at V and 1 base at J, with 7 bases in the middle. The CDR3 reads CASSQGGRNTEAFF. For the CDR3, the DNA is TGTGCCAGCAGCCAAGGGGGGCGGAACACTGAAGCTTTCTTT.

The CDR3 nucleotides are TGCAGTGCTACAGAGACCGAGCAGTACTTC. Translated, it gives CSATETEQYF. The rearrangement joins TRBV20-1 to TRBJ2-7, with D unresolved. The V gene's germline CDR1 is DFQATT and CDR2 SNEGSKA (reference sequence). CDR3 length: 10 amino acids. V was shortened by 4 bases and J by 6 bases, with 7 bases between the two germline ends.

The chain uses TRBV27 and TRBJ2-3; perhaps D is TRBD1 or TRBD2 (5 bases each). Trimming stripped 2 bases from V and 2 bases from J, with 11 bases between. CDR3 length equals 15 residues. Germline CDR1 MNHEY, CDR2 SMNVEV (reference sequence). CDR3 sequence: CASSLEGRATDTQYF. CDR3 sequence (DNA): TGTGCCAGCAGTTTAGAGGGCAGGGCCACAGATACGCAGTATTTT.

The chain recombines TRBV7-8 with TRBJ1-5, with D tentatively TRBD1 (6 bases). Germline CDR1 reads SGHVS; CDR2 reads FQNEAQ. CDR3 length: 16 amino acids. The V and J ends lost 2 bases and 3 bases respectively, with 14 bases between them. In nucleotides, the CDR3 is TGTGCCAGCAGCTTATCGAACAGGGAGGTCAATCAGCCCCAGCATTTT. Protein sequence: CASSLSNREVNQPQHF. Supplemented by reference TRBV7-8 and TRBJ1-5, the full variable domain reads GAGVSQSPRYKVAKRGQDVALRCDPISGHVSLFWYQQALGQGPEFLTYFQNEAQLDKSGLPSDRFFAERPEGSVSTLKIQRTQQEDSAVYLCASSLSNREVNQPQHFGDGTRLSIL.

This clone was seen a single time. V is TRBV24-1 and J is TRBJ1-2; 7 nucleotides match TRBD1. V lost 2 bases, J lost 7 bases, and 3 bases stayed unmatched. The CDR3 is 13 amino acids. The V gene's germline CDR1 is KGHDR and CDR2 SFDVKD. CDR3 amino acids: CATSDSRGVGYTF. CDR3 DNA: TGTGCCACCAGTGATTCCAGGGGGGTTGGCTACACCTTC.

For the CDR3, the DNA is TGTGCCAGCAGTTACTCCCTGGGACTAGAGGTGACCCAGTACTTC. Translating it yields CASSYSLGLEVTQYF. The rearrangement uses TRBV6-5 and TRBJ2-5; the match to TRBD2 covers 8 bases. The CDR3 has 15 residues. Germline CDR1 is MNHEY and CDR2 is SVGAGI. Trimming at V came to 0 bases and at J to 7 bases, leaving 7 bases not matched to a gene.

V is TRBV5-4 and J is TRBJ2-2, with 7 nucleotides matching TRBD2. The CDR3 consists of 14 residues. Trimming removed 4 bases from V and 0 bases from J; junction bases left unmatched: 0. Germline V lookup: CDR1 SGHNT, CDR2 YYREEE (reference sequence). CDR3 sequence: CASSGRANTGELFF. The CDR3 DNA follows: TGTGCCAGCAGCGGGAGGGCGAACACCGGGGAGCTGTTTTTT. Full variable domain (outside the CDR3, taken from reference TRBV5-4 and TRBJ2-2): ETGVTQSPTHLIKTRGQQVTLRCSSQSGHNTVSWYQQALGQGPQFIFQYYREEENGRGNFPPRFSGLQFPNYSSELNVNALELDDSALYLCASSGRANTGELFFGEGSRLTVL.

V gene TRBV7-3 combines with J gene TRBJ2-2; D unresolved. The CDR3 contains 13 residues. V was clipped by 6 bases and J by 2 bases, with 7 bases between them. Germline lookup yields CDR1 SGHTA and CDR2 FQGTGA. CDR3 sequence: CASRMDNTGELFF. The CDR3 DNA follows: TGTGCCAGCAGGATGGACAACACCGGGGAGCTGTTTTTT. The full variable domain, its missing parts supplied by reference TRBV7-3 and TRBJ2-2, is GAGVSQTPSNKVTEKGKYVELRCDPISGHTALYWYRQSLGQGPEFLIYFQGTGAADDSGLPNDRFFAVRPEGSVSTLKIQRTERGDSAVYLCASRMDNTGELFFGEGSRLTVL.

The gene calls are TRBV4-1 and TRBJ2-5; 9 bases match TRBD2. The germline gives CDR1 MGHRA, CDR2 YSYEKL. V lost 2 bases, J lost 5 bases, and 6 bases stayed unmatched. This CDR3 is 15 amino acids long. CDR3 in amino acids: CASSQIGTSGETQYF. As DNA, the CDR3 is TGCGCCAGCAGCCAAATAGGTACTAGCGGGGAGACCCAGTACTTC.

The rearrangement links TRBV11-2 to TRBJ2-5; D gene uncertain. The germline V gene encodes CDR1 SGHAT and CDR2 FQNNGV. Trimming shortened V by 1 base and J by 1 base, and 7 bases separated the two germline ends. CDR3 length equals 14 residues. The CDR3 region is CASSLGRIQETQYF. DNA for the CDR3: TGTGCCAGCAGCTTAGGACGCATCCAAGAGACCCAGTACTTC.

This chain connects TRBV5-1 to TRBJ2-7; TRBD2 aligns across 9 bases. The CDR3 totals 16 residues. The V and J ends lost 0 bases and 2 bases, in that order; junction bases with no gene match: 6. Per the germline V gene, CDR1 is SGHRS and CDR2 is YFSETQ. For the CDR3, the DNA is TGCGCCAGCAGCTTGGCCCGGACTAGCGAGACCTACGAGCAGTACTTC. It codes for CASSLARTSETYEQYF.

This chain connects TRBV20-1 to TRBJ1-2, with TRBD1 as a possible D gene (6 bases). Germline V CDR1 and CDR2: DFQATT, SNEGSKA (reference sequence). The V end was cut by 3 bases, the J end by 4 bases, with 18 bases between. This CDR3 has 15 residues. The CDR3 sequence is CSASFRDTGSYGYTF. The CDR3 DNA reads TGCAGTGCTAGTTTTCGGGACACCGGTAGCTATGGCTACACCTTC.

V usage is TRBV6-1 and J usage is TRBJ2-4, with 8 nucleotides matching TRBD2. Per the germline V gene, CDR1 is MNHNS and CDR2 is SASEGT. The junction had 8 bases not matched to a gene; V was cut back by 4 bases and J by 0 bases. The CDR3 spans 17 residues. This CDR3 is CASSATGGGVAKNIQYF. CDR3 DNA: TGTGCCAGCAGTGCTACCGGGGGGGGTGTAGCCAAAAACATTCAGTACTTC.

The CDR3 here is CASRGEMGQYGYTF. The CDR3, as DNA: TGTGCCAGCAGGGGAGAGATGGGGCAGTATGGCTACACCTTC. The chain recombines TRBV5-4 with TRBJ1-2; D is possibly TRBD1 (5 bases). There are 14 residues in the CDR3. Trimming shortened V by 5 bases and J by 5 bases, and 16 bases separated the two germline ends. The germline V gene encodes CDR1 SGHNT and CDR2 YYREEE (reference sequence). Full variable domain (missing parts from reference TRBV5-4 and TRBJ1-2): ETGVTQSPTHLIKTRGQQVTLRCSSQSGHNTVSWYQQALGQGPQFIFQYYREEENGRGNFPPRFSGLQFPNYSSELNVNALELDDSALYLCASRGEMGQYGYTFGSGTRLTVV.

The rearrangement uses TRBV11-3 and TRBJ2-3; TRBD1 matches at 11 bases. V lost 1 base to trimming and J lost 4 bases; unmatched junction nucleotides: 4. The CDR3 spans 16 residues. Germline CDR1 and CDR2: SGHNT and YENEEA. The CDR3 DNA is TGTGCCAGCAGCTTAGGCGGGACAGGGGGGCCAGATACGCAGTATTTT. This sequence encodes CASSLGGTGGPDTQYF.

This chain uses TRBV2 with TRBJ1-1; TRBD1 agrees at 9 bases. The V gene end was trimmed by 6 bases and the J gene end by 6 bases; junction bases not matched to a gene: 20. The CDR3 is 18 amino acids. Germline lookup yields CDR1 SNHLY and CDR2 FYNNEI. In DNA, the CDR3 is TGTGCCAGCAGCCTATCCACCCCCGGGACAGGGTTCAGGTCTGAAGCTTTCTTT. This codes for CASSLSTPGTGFRSEAFF.

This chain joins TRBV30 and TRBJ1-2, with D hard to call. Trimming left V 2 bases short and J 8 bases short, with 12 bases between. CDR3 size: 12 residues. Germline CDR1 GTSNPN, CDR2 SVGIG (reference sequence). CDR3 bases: TGTGCCTGGAGTAGAACTAGGCGGGGCTACACCTTC. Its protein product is CAWSRTRRGYTF.

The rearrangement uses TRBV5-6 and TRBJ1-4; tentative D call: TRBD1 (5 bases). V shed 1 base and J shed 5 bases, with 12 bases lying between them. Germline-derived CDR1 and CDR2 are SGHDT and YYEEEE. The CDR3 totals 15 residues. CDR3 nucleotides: TGTGCCAGCAGCTTGAAACAGGTCCTAAATGAAAAACTGTTTTTT. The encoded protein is CASSLKQVLNEKLFF.

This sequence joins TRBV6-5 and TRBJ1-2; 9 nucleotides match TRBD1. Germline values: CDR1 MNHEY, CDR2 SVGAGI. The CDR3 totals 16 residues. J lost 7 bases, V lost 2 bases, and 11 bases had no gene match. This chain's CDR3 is CASSYGNRGRVVGYTF. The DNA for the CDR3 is TGTGCCAGCAGTTACGGGAACAGGGGGCGCGTTGTTGGCTACACCTTC.

The CDR3 sequence is CSASSGGAAGELFF. The DNA of the CDR3 is TGCAGTGCTAGTTCGGGGGGCGCCGCCGGGGAGCTGTTTTTT. The J gene is TRBJ2-2, the V gene TRBV20-1; D might be TRBD2 (7 bases). Germline V gene lookup returns CDR1 DFQATT and CDR2 SNEGSKA (reference sequence). V lost 3 bases to trimming and J lost 6 bases, with 14 bases between them. This CDR3 has 14 residues.

CDR3 in amino acids: CASSLVGQGALEQFF. In nucleotides, the CDR3 is TGTGCCAGCAGCTTAGTCGGACAGGGGGCGCTTGAGCAGTTCTTC. The chain couples TRBV7-2 to TRBJ2-1; 11 nucleotides line up with TRBD1. Germline assignment: CDR1 SGHTA and CDR2 FQGNSA. V shed 1 base, J shed 9 bases, and the junction held 5 bases outside the gene matches. The CDR3 extends over 15 amino acids.